The 27 T cell receptor beta chains below come from one sample, sequenced in a study of T cells after posttransplantation cyclophosphamide. TCRdb keeps only in-frame clones here, not all; method: immunoSEQ multiplex PCR. The specimen has 20,000 to 25,000 clones, none found just once. Source material: PBMCs. Receptors were obtained from a woman aged 55 to 70 in good health, CMV-negative, and a related stem cell transplant donor.

This clone has at least ten counts. V usage is TRBV7-9 and J usage is TRBJ2-5; D is uncertain. V lost 5 bases, J lost 5 bases, and 9 bases lay in between. Germline CDR1 SEHNR, CDR2 FQNEAQ (reference sequence). The CDR3 contains 12 residues. The CDR3 sequence is CASSLYPETQYF. The CDR3 DNA is TGTGCCAGCAGCCTCTACCCGGAGACCCAGTACTTC.

This clone was counted only a few times. The gene calls are TRBV27 and TRBJ1-1, with 7 bases identical to TRBD1. The CDR3 consists of 13 residues. The J segment lost 5 bases and the V segment lost 6 bases, leaving 6 bases of the junction unmatched. Germline V gives CDR1 MNHEY, CDR2 SMNVEV (reference sequence). The CDR3 sequence is CASSLTGRTEAFF. The DNA of the CDR3 is TGTGCCAGCAGCCTGACAGGGAGGACTGAAGCTTTCTTT.

This clone was counted ten times or more. V is TRBV10-3 and J is TRBJ2-7; TRBD1 matches at 7 bases. Germline V CDR1 and CDR2: ENHRY, SYGVKD. CDR3 size: 13 residues. The V segment lost 6 bases and the J segment 2 bases; nucleotides outside the gene matches: 4. CDR3 in DNA: TGTGCCATCAGAGATGACAGGGCCTACGAGCAGTACGTC. Its translation is CAIRDDRAYEQYV.

This clone was observed at least ten times. The rearrangement joins TRBV9 to TRBJ2-3, with D tentatively TRBD2 (5 bases). The germline gives CDR1 SGDLS, CDR2 YYNGEE. The CDR3 spans 15 residues. Trimming cost V 0 bases and J 1 base, with 9 bases left between them. In DNA, the CDR3 is TGTGCCAGCAGCGTAGCGGGGTGGGGCACAGATACGCAGTATTTT. Its translation: CASSVAGWGTDTQYF.

This clone was observed a few times. V usage is TRBV28 and J usage is TRBJ2-3; 10 bases are shared with TRBD2. V shed 7 bases and J 4 bases; nucleotides not matched to a gene: 14. The CDR3 is 17 residues long. Germline CDR1 is MDHEN and CDR2 is SYDVKM. For the CDR3, the DNA is TGTGCCAGCAAAGAACCGGGACTAGCGAAACCTCCAGATACGCAGTATTTT. Translated: CASKEPGLAKPPDTQYF.

This clone appeared many times. This rearrangement joins TRBV10-3 to TRBJ2-4, with 10 bases fitting TRBD1. The junction had 15 bases not matched to a gene; V was cut back by 7 bases and J by 0 bases. Germline V CDR1 and CDR2: ENHRY, SYGVKD. The length of the CDR3 is 19 residues. CDR3 protein: CAIKWTGGITRIAKNIQYF. CDR3 DNA: TGTGCCATCAAATGGACAGGGGGGATCACGAGAATAGCCAAAAACATTCAGTACTTC.

This clone came up many times. The chain carries TRBV10-3 and TRBJ2-3; TRBD2 might be the D (7 bases). The CDR3 length is 15 residues. The germline V gene has CDR1 ENHRY and CDR2 SYGVKD. Trimming pared 5 bases from V and 1 base from J, leaving 13 bases between. CDR3: CAISSGGVGTDTQYF. The CDR3 DNA is TGTGCCATCAGTTCGGGGGGCGTCGGCACAGATACGCAGTATTTT.

This clone was observed at least ten times. CDR3 DNA: TGTGCCAGCAGCTCTAATCCGGGACTTGGGGCGAATCAGCCCCAGCATTTT. As protein: CASSSNPGLGANQPQHF. The genes are TRBV5-4 and TRBJ1-5, with D possibly TRBD1 on 5 matching bases. The CDR3 sequence is 17 residues long. Germline V gene data show CDR1 as SGHNT and CDR2 as YYREEE (reference sequence). V was clipped by 3 bases and J by 4 bases, with 20 bases between them.

A few counts support this clone. This sequence joins TRBV9 and TRBJ1-6; TRBD1 matches at 7 bases. Germline V lookup: CDR1 SGDLS, CDR2 YYNGEE. The junction had 1 base not matched to a gene; V was cut back by 2 bases and J by 5 bases. This CDR3 comprises 14 residues. As DNA, the CDR3 is TGTGCCAGCAGCGTCAGGGGGAATAATTCACCCCTCCACTTT. It yields the protein CASSVRGNNSPLHF. The full variable domain, its missing parts supplied by reference TRBV9 and TRBJ1-6, is DSGVTQTPKHLITATGQRVTLRCSPRSGDLSVYWYQQSLDQGLQFLIQYYNGEERAKGNILERFSAQQFPDLHSELNLSSLELGDSALYFCASSVRGNNSPLHFGNGTRLTVT.

This clone was counted only a few times. The V gene is TRBV27, the J gene TRBJ2-3; 12 positions match TRBD2. Per germline, CDR1 MNHEY and CDR2 SMNVEV (reference sequence). This CDR3 is built from 17 residues. J gave up 2 bases and V 4 bases, and 7 bases lay outside the gene matches. For the CDR3, the DNA is TGTGCCAGCAGTTCGACTAGCGGGAGTTATTACACAGATACGCAGTATTTT. It translates to CASSSTSGSYYTDTQYF.

The genes are TRBV19 and TRBJ2-3; the match to TRBD2 covers 10 bases. The CDR3 contains 15 residues. The germline CDR1 and CDR2 sequences are LNHDA and SQIVND (reference sequence). V shed 4 bases and J 0 bases; nucleotides not matched to a gene: 1. The DNA of the CDR3 is TGTGCCAGTAGTACGACTAGCGGGAGCACAGATACGCAGTATTTT. Its translation is CASSTTSGSTDTQYF.

This clone is labeled medium-sized. V and J are TRBV9 and TRBJ1-6; the match to TRBD1 covers 7 bases. Losses at the gene ends were 0 bases for V and 10 bases for J; bases not matched to a gene: 10. Germline V gene data show CDR1 as SGDLS and CDR2 as YYNGEE. The CDR3 contains 16 residues. The CDR3 here is CASSVGQGALWSPLHF. The DNA for the CDR3 is TGTGCCAGCAGCGTAGGACAGGGTGCCCTCTGGTCACCCCTCCACTTT.

This clone was seen a few times. This rearrangement joins TRBV6-5 to TRBJ2-5, with D possibly being TRBD2 (7 bases). Germline CDR1 MNHEY, CDR2 SVGAGI. The V gene lost 4 bases and the J gene lost 4 bases, with 13 bases spanning the gap. There are 14 residues in the CDR3. This CDR3 is CASSSGGGRETQYF. The CDR3 DNA reads as TGTGCCAGCAGTTCTGGGGGGGGCAGAGAGACCCAGTACTTC.

This clone was observed many times. DNA of the CDR3: TGTGCCAGCAGTGAACAGGTATTGCAGAATTCACCCCTCCACTTT. This translates into CASSEQVLQNSPLHF. This chain uses TRBV2 with TRBJ1-6, with D hard to call. The CDR3 loop spans 15 amino acids. Trimming stripped 2 bases from V and 7 bases from J, with 12 bases between. Germline assignment: CDR1 SNHLY and CDR2 FYNNEI. Using reference TRBV2 and TRBJ1-6 for the parts outside the CDR3, the full variable domain is EPEVTQTPSHQVTQMGQEVILRCVPISNHLYFYWYRQILGQKVEFLVSFYNNEISEKSEIFDDQFSVERPDGSNFTLKIRSTKLEDSAMYFCASSEQVLQNSPLHFGNGTRLTVT.

This clone was found many times. The rearrangement joins TRBV19 to TRBJ2-1, with 8 bases fitting TRBD2. This CDR3 contains 14 residues. In germline, CDR1 is LNHDA, CDR2 SQIVND (reference sequence). The J segment lost 9 bases and the V segment lost 5 bases, leaving 9 bases of the junction unmatched. The DNA of the CDR3 is TGTGCCAGTAGTGTTAGTCCCCGGGGGGGTGAGCAGTTCTTC. This gives the protein CASSVSPRGGEQFF.

This clone occurred many times. V usage is TRBV4-1 and J usage is TRBJ1-5, with D possibly being TRBD1 (5 bases). Trimming pared 1 base from V and 3 bases from J, leaving 10 bases between. CDR3 length: 15 residues. Germline-derived CDR1 and CDR2 are MGHRA and YSYEKL. The DNA of the CDR3 is TGCGCCAGCAGCCAAGCTTGGGGCGCCAATCAGCCCCAGCATTTT. This encodes CASSQAWGANQPQHF.

This clone was seen a few times. The chain links TRBV29-1 to TRBJ2-1, with 9 bases aligning to TRBD1. Germline values: CDR1 SQVTM, CDR2 ANQGSEA. The CDR3 runs to 14 residues. Unmatched junction bases numbered 12, after V lost 6 bases and J lost 9 bases. The CDR3 DNA sequence: TGCAGCGTCGGATCCCGGGACAGGGTAGGTGAGCAGTTCTTC. Translating it yields CSVGSRDRVGEQFF.

This clone was detected ten times or more. CDR3 nucleotide sequence: TGTGCCAGCAGTAGCCCACAGGGGGCGAGGGATTCACCCCTCCACTTT. Protein product: CASSSPQGARDSPLHF. The V gene is TRBV28, the J gene TRBJ1-6; 9 bases map to TRBD1. The germline V gene encodes CDR1 MDHEN and CDR2 SYDVKM. With V trimmed by 5 bases and J by 8 bases, 10 bases remained unmatched. The length of the CDR3 is 16 residues.

This clone was counted ten times or more. This rearrangement joins TRBV12-5 to TRBJ2-2; possibly TRBD1 for D (5 bases). This CDR3 has 16 amino acids. The V and J ends lost 6 bases and 5 bases respectively, with 19 bases between them. Per germline, CDR1 LGHNT and CDR2 FRNRAP. The CDR3 nucleotides are TGTGCTAGTGGGTTTGGAGCAGGGTCGGGTACCGGGGAGCTGTTTTTT. Translating it yields CASGFGAGSGTGELFF. Based on the CDR3 plus reference TRBV12-5 and TRBJ2-2, the full variable domain is DARVTQTPRHKVTEMGQEVTMRCQPILGHNTVFWYRQTMMQGLELLAYFRNRAPLDDSGMPKDRFSAEMPDATLATLKIQPSEPRDSAVYFCASGFGAGSGTGELFFGEGSRLTVL.

This clone was detected ten times or more. The gene calls are TRBV15 and TRBJ1-3; TRBD1 matches 7 bases. V lost 5 bases, J lost 1 base, and 2 bases stayed unmatched. CDR1 and CDR2 from the germline V gene are LNHNV and YYDKDF (reference sequence). The CDR3 covers 14 residues. The CDR3 DNA is TGTGCCACCAGCCGGACAGGTTCTGGAAACACCATATATTTT. Translation: CATSRTGSGNTIYF.

This clone was detected ten times or more. This chain uses TRBV10-2 with TRBJ1-5; TRBD1 aligns across 9 bases. The germline CDR1 and CDR2 sequences are WSHSY and SAAADI. J lost 2 bases, V lost 6 bases, and 8 bases had no gene match. The CDR3 spans 16 residues. CDR3 DNA sequence: TGCGCCAGCAGGGAACAGGGGGCGGCTGGCAATCAGCCCCAGCATTTT. This encodes CASREQGAAGNQPQHF.

The table lists this clone with many counts. The rearrangement links TRBV7-2 to TRBJ1-5, with D maybe TRBD1 (6 bases). The V end lost 5 bases, the J end lost 6 bases, and 17 bases lay between the germline ends. Per germline, CDR1 SGHTA and CDR2 FQGNSA. CDR3 size: 15 residues. The CDR3 DNA sequence: TGTGCCAGCAGCGCAAGACCAGGGGAGGGTCAGCCCCAGCATTTT. The encoded protein is CASSARPGEGQPQHF.

Many counts were recorded for this clone. This sequence joins TRBV5-1 and TRBJ1-6; D call uncertain. Germline values: CDR1 SGHRS, CDR2 YFSETQ. V dropped 0 bases and J dropped 9 bases, with 10 bases sitting between them. This CDR3 contains 14 residues. DNA of the CDR3: TGCGCCAGCAGCTTGGTGACCGGGGTTTCACCCCTCCACTTT. Protein product: CASSLVTGVSPLHF.

The table lists this clone with many counts. The chain combines TRBV5-4 with TRBJ2-2; 10 bases agree with TRBD2. The V gene end was trimmed by 10 bases and the J gene end by 4 bases; junction bases not matched to a gene: 7. Germline CDR1 SGHNT, CDR2 YYREEE (reference sequence). The CDR3 covers 14 residues. This CDR3 is CAGKIAGGTGELFF. CDR3 in DNA: TGTGCCGGCAAAATAGCGGGAGGCACCGGGGAGCTGTTTTTT.

This clone is judged medium-sized. This chain connects TRBV19 to TRBJ2-7, with 8 bases matching TRBD2. V shed 6 bases, J shed 1 base, and the junction held 11 bases outside the gene matches. This CDR3 has 16 residues. In germline, CDR1 is LNHDA, CDR2 SQIVND (reference sequence). CDR3 region: CASSGARAGESYEQYF. CDR3 in DNA: TGTGCCAGTAGCGGCGCACGAGCGGGAGAGTCCTACGAGCAGTACTTC.

This clone was detected ten times or more. The chain's CDR3 is CASSGTRVALEQYF. The CDR3, as DNA: TGTGCCAGCAGTGGGACACGGGTCGCGTTAGAGCAGTACTTC. This chain joins TRBV6-1 and TRBJ2-7; perhaps TRBD1 as D (5 bases). The CDR3 is made up of 14 amino acids. V was pared by 4 bases and J by 7 bases, with 17 bases between. Germline loops: CDR1 MNHNS, CDR2 SASEGT.

This clone was recorded many times. The J gene is TRBJ2-7, the V gene TRBV11-2; tentatively, D is TRBD2 (5 bases). Deletions cut 4 bases from V and 5 bases from J, with 12 bases between. The CDR3 consists of 13 residues. Looked up from germline, CDR1 is SGHAT and CDR2 is FQNNGV. CDR3 in DNA: TGTGCCAGCAGCTCTGCGAGGGTCCACGAGCAGTACTTC. Residues: CASSSARVHEQYF. The variable domain in full, with the rest retrieved from reference TRBV11-2 and TRBJ2-7, is EAGVAQSPRYKIIEKRQSVAFWCNPISGHATLYWYQQILGQGPKLLIQFQNNGVVDDSQLPKDRFSAERLKGVDSTLKIQPAKLEDSAVYLCASSSARVHEQYFGPGTRLTVT.